One and the same sample provided the 8 T cell receptor beta chains below, sequenced in a study of CD4 T cells in relation to SARS-CoV-2 and coronaviruses. These TCRs are of unknown antigen specificity. TCRdb keeps only in-frame clones here, not all; method: immunoSEQ multiplex PCR. The sample lists almost 20,000 clones; almost 75% were seen once. Before the COVID-19 pandemic, during about 2011-2019, CD4+ T cells were taken from unexposed donors. CD4+ T cells were isolated from the cells after 10 days of culture. The sample taken for sequencing was CD4+ T cells from PBMCs, cultured in vitro. These TCRs come from a human donor in good health.

This clone was seen a handful of times. V usage is TRBV2 and J usage is TRBJ1-5; no clear D. The CDR3 runs to 14 residues. The V end was cut by 6 bases, the J end by 5 bases, with 14 bases between. Germline CDR1 SNHLY, CDR2 FYNNEI. The CDR3 DNA reads TGTGCCAGCAGAGTGGACGGACTCTATCAGCCCCAGCATTTT. Encoded protein: CASRVDGLYQPQHF.

The chain recombines TRBV5-1 with TRBJ2-3, with 13 bases matching TRBD2. J lost 2 bases, V lost 5 bases, and 14 bases had no gene match. Germline V gene data show CDR1 as SGHRS and CDR2 as YFSETQ. CDR3 length equals 19 residues. In nucleotides, the CDR3 is TGCGCCAGCAGTGCACCCCCGGGACTAGCGGGACCGAACACAGATACGCAGTATTTT. It translates to CASSAPPGLAGPNTDTQYF. Filled out from reference TRBV5-1 and TRBJ2-3, the complete variable domain reads KAGVTQTPRYLIKTRGQQVTLSCSPISGHRSVSWYQQTPGQGLQFLFEYFSETQRNKGNFPGRFSGRQFSNSRSEMNVSTLELGDSALYLCASSAPPGLAGPNTDTQYFGPGTRLTVL.

The J gene is TRBJ1-1, the V gene TRBV28; tentative D call: TRBD1 (6 bases). This CDR3 region has 13 residues. The germline V gene has CDR1 MDHEN and CDR2 SYDVKM. V shed 10 bases and J shed 5 bases, with 17 bases lying between them. Here the CDR3 DNA reads TGTGCCATCACACCAACAGGGTTGACTGAAGCTTTCTTT. Translating it yields CAITPTGLTEAFF.

The rearrangement joins TRBV12-3 or TRBV12-4 to TRBJ1-4, with TRBD1 matching over 7 bases. The trim removed 5 bases at V and 8 bases at J, leaving 5 bases unmatched. This CDR3 comprises 13 residues. The CDR3 protein is CASSRQGREKLFF. CDR3 coding DNA: TGTGCCAGCAGTCGACAGGGTCGAGAAAAACTGTTTTTT.

This chain links TRBV5-1 with TRBJ2-1; 11 nucleotides agree with TRBD2. The germline gives CDR1 SGHRS, CDR2 YFSETQ. The CDR3 covers 15 residues. J lost 2 bases, V lost 7 bases, and 5 bases had no gene match. CDR3 region: CASDASGGTYNEQFF. The CDR3 bases are TGCGCCAGCGATGCTAGCGGGGGGACCTACAATGAGCAGTTCTTC.

The gene calls are TRBV6-5 and TRBJ2-7, with TRBD2 matching over 15 bases. The V segment lost 6 bases and the J segment 4 bases; nucleotides outside the gene matches: 4. Germline V lookup: CDR1 MNHEY, CDR2 SVGAGI. The CDR3 consists of 15 residues. CDR3 in amino acids: CASSRTSGGVYEQYF. CDR3 in DNA: TGTGCCAGCAGCCGGACTAGCGGGGGGGTTTACGAGCAGTACTTC.

The genes are TRBV2 and TRBJ2-1, with TRBD2 identical over 15 bases. This CDR3 spans 16 amino acids. J was trimmed by 8 bases and V by 5 bases; bases with no gene match: 7. CDR1 is SNHLY, CDR2 FYNNEI, per germline. The CDR3 DNA reads as TGTGCCAGCAGTCCCGGACTAGCGGGAGGGAAGTATGAGCAGTTCTTC. Amino acid sequence: CASSPGLAGGKYEQFF.

This chain connects TRBV5-8 to TRBJ2-7; the D is unclear. V shed 5 bases and J shed 0 bases, with 3 bases lying between them. Germline V lookup: CDR1 SGHTS, CDR2 YDEGEE. This CDR3 spans 11 amino acids. This CDR3 reads CASRPSYEQYF. CDR3 nucleotides: TGTGCCAGCAGGCCCTCCTACGAGCAGTACTTC.